A selection of T cell receptor beta chains follows, all from one sample in a study of vaccination and CD4 T cells after COVID-19. TCRdb re-called the PCR reads through MiXCR, storing one row per CDR3 protein. The top ten clones hold around 19% of a sample with roughly 10,000 distinct CDR3 sequences, 34% of them seen once. These receptors are not linked to any known antigen. Source material: CD4+ T cells from blood, cultured in vitro. These receptor sequences come from a human donor in good health. CDR3s include the opening cysteine and the closing phenylalanine or tryptophan. The D gene is left open where the match is weak. A clone size is listed for some rows: how often the clone was seen (once, few, many), or a class if it is expanded.

J: TRBJ2-3; D: -; size: few; V: TRBV20-1; CDR3: CSVTRGQSADTQYF; DNA: TGCAGTGTCACCAGGGGCCAGAGCGCAGATACGCAGTATTTT
J: TRBJ2-5; D: TRBD2; size: few; V: TRBV29-1; CDR3: CSVQKTSGYSQETQYF; DNA: TGCAGCGTTCAAAAGACTAGCGGGTACTCTCAAGAGACCCAGTACTTC
J: TRBJ1-6; D: -; size: -; V: TRBV6-5; CDR3: CASSSAGVRGSPLHF; DNA: TGTGCCAGCAGTTCCGCTGGCGTTCGGGGATCACCCCTCCACTTT
J: TRBJ1-1; D: -; size: few; V: TRBV5-1; CDR3: CASTEFGQGEAFF; DNA: TGCGCCAGCACTGAGTTTGGGCAGGGTGAAGCTTTCTTT
J: TRBJ1-6; D: TRBD1; size: medium-sized; V: TRBV27; CDR3: CASTRDRGSSPLHF; DNA: TGTGCCAGCACTAGGGACAGAGGTAGTTCACCCCTCCACTTT
J: TRBJ2-2; D: -; size: -; V: TRBV7-6; CDR3: CASSLAVNTGELFF; DNA: TGTGCCAGCAGCTTAGCCGTGAACACCGGGGAGCTGTTTTTT
J: TRBJ2-3; D: TRBD2; size: once; V: TRBV2; CDR3: CASSGLAADPSTDTQYF; DNA: TGTGCCAGCAGTGGACTAGCGGCAGACCCTAGCACAGATACGCAGTATTTT
J: TRBJ2-7; D: TRBD1; size: few; V: TRBV27; CDR3: CASSFGANRRDRITYEQYF; DNA: TGTGCCAGCAGTTTTGGGGCGAATCGCCGGGACAGGATAACCTACGAGCAGTACTTC
J: TRBJ1-2; D: -; size: -; V: TRBV29-1; CDR3: CSVEVGEVGYGYTF; DNA: TGCAGCGTTGAAGTGGGGGAGGTGGGCTATGGCTACACCTTC
J: TRBJ2-7; D: -; size: few; V: TRBV10-3; CDR3: CATEGTYEQYF; DNA: TGTGCCACCGAGGGTACCTACGAGCAGTACTTC
J: TRBJ2-7; D: -; size: few; V: TRBV7-9; CDR3: CASSLLGLPPTAPYEQYF; DNA: TGTGCCAGCAGCTTATTGGGACTTCCTCCCACCGCGCCCTACGAGCAGTACTTC
J: TRBJ1-2; D: -; size: few; V: TRBV27; CDR3: CASSLNRVAAGGYTF; DNA: TGTGCCAGCAGTTTAAACAGGGTAGCGGCTGGAGGCTACACCTTC
J: TRBJ2-2; D: -; size: -; V: TRBV28; CDR3: CASTGSANTGELFF; DNA: TGTGCCAGCACTGGATCCGCGAACACCGGGGAGCTGTTTTTT
J: TRBJ2-7; D: TRBD1; size: -; V: TRBV2; CDR3: CASSPDRGQQYF; DNA: TGTGCCAGCAGTCCAGACAGGGGCCAGCAGTACTTC
J: TRBJ1-1; D: TRBD1; size: few; V: TRBV2; CDR3: CASNNKAGGPNTEAFF; DNA: TGTGCCAGCAATAACAAGGCAGGGGGCCCCAACACTGAAGCTTTCTTT
J: TRBJ2-5; D: -; size: few; V: TRBV7-9; CDR3: CASSLSYQETQYF; DNA: TGTGCCAGCAGCTTATCCTACCAAGAGACCCAGTACTTC
J: TRBJ1-5; D: -; size: few; V: TRBV28; CDR3: CASNIGILSNQPQHF; DNA: TGTGCCAGCAATATAGGGATCTTGAGCAATCAGCCCCAGCATTTT
J: TRBJ2-1; D: -; size: -; V: TRBV7-3; CDR3: CASSPLGGLYNEQFF; DNA: TGTGCCAGCAGCCCTCTCGGAGGACTCTACAATGAGCAGTTCTTC
J: TRBJ1-6; D: -; size: -; V: TRBV10-3; CDR3: CAARTGGNSPLHF; DNA: TGTGCCGCCCGGACGGGGGGTAATTCACCCCTCCACTTT
J: TRBJ2-2; D: -; size: -; V: TRBV7-2; CDR3: CASSPRWLETGELFF; DNA: TGTGCCAGCAGCCCTCGCTGGTTGGAAACCGGGGAGCTGTTTTTT
J: TRBJ1-2; D: -; size: -; V: TRBV20-1; CDR3: CRIPRKDDYGYTF; DNA: TGCAGAATTCCTCGCAAAGACGACTATGGCTACACCTTC
J: TRBJ1-1; D: -; size: few; V: TRBV7-2; CDR3: CASSLPGQNTEAFF; DNA: TGTGCCAGCAGCCTACCGGGACAGAACACTGAAGCTTTCTTT
J: TRBJ2-3; D: TRBD2; size: -; V: TRBV20-1; CDR3: CSAGGRADTQYF; DNA: TGCAGTGCGGGCGGGAGGGCAGATACGCAGTATTTT
J: TRBJ1-1; D: -; size: few; V: TRBV20-1; CDR3: CSARQGWTNTEAFF; DNA: TGCAGTGCTAGACAAGGGTGGACGAACACTGAAGCTTTCTTT
J: TRBJ2-2; D: TRBD1; size: -; V: TRBV7-3; CDR3: CASSPDRGGTGELFF; DNA: TGTGCCAGCAGCCCGGACAGGGGAGGGACCGGGGAGCTGTTTTTT
J: TRBJ2-3; D: TRBD2; size: -; V: TRBV7-2; CDR3: CASSLARGTTDTQYF; DNA: TGTGCCAGCAGCTTAGCGCGGGGGACTACAGATACGCAGTATTTT
J: TRBJ1-2; D: -; size: once; V: TRBV28; CDR3: CAGSLLSRENYGYTF; DNA: TGTGCCGGCAGTTTATTATCCAGGGAAAACTATGGCTACACCTTC
J: TRBJ2-6; D: -; size: few; V: TRBV15; CDR3: CATSGHSSGANVLTF; DNA: TGTGCCACCAGTGGACACTCCTCTGGGGCCAACGTCCTGACTTTC
J: TRBJ1-5; D: TRBD1; size: -; V: TRBV15; CDR3: CATSRDLRTGNQPQHF; DNA: TGTGCCACCAGCAGAGATTTGCGGACAGGGAATCAGCCCCAGCATTTT
J: TRBJ2-4; D: TRBD2; size: few; V: TRBV20-1; CDR3: CSAKGASGAKNIQYF; DNA: TGCAGTGCCAAAGGGGCTAGCGGAGCCAAAAACATTCAGTACTTC
J: TRBJ2-7; D: -; size: -; V: TRBV28; CDR3: CASRPNGRSYEQYF; DNA: TGTGCCAGCAGACCCAACGGGCGGAGCTACGAGCAGTACTTC
J: TRBJ2-1; D: -; size: few; V: TRBV24-1; CDR3: CATSDPGPTTPYNEQFF; DNA: TGTGCCACCAGTGATCCCGGGCCGACAACCCCCTACAATGAGCAGTTCTTC
J: TRBJ2-2; D: -; size: once; V: TRBV19; CDR3: CASSIGVAVNTGELFF; DNA: TGTGCCAGTAGTATAGGAGTGGCGGTGAACACCGGGGAGCTGTTTTTT
J: TRBJ1-1; D: -; size: -; V: TRBV6-2/TRBV6-3; CDR3: CASSEASTEAFF; DNA: TGTGCCAGCAGTGAGGCGAGCACTGAAGCTTTCTTT
J: TRBJ1-2; D: -; size: -; V: TRBV6-4; CDR3: CASSETPFYGYTF; DNA: TGTGCCAGCAGCGAGACACCGTTCTATGGCTACACCTTC
J: TRBJ2-5; D: TRBD2; size: -; V: TRBV20-1; CDR3: CSALLTSGRGETQYF; DNA: TGCAGTGCCCTACTGACTAGCGGGAGGGGAGAGACCCAGTACTTC
J: TRBJ2-2; D: -; size: few; V: TRBV27; CDR3: CASSLRGLNTGELFF; DNA: TGTGCCAGCAGTTTAAGAGGGTTGAACACCGGGGAGCTGTTTTTT
J: TRBJ2-1; D: TRBD2; size: -; V: TRBV11-2; CDR3: CASSLELAGGWGYNEQFF; DNA: TGTGCCAGCAGCTTAGAACTAGCGGGAGGGTGGGGCTACAATGAGCAGTTCTTC
J: TRBJ2-1; D: TRBD2; size: few; V: TRBV7-9; CDR3: CASSPSPRAAGTYNEQFF; DNA: TGTGCCAGCAGCCCTTCCCCCCGAGCAGCGGGGACCTACAATGAGCAGTTCTTC
J: TRBJ1-2; D: -; size: -; V: TRBV14; CDR3: CASSQDLNSGYTF; DNA: TGTGCCAGCAGCCAAGATCTCAACAGTGGCTACACCTTC
J: TRBJ2-5; D: TRBD2; size: few; V: TRBV7-3; CDR3: CASSRRAGDETQYF; DNA: TGTGCCAGCAGTCGGCGGGCGGGAGACGAGACCCAGTACTTC
J: TRBJ2-7; D: TRBD1; size: medium-sized; V: TRBV10-3; CDR3: CAVAGTGNEQYF; DNA: TGTGCCGTAGCCGGGACAGGGAACGAGCAGTACTTC
J: TRBJ1-1; D: TRBD1; size: few; V: TRBV5-8; CDR3: CASSLLGGASEAFF; DNA: TGTGCCAGCAGCTTGTTAGGGGGCGCATCTGAAGCTTTCTTT
J: TRBJ1-4; D: TRBD1; size: few; V: TRBV7-2; CDR3: CASSSDRAAKLFF; DNA: TGTGCCAGCAGCTCGGACAGGGCAGCAAAACTGTTTTTT
J: TRBJ2-2; D: -; size: few; V: TRBV27; CDR3: CASSLGRNTGELFF; DNA: TGTGCCAGTTCTTTGGGTAGGAACACCGGGGAGCTGTTTTTT
J: TRBJ2-7; D: -; size: -; V: TRBV27; CDR3: CASSNIGQRTYEQYF; DNA: TGTGCCAGCAGTAATATAGGACAGCGAACCTACGAGCAGTACTTC
J: TRBJ2-5; D: TRBD1; size: few; V: TRBV30; CDR3: CAWSTGQGVETQYF; DNA: TGTGCCTGGAGTACCGGACAGGGAGTGGAGACCCAGTACTTC
J: TRBJ2-1; D: -; size: -; V: TRBV6-1; CDR3: CASNWRTYEQFF; DNA: TGTGCCAGCAACTGGAGAACGTATGAGCAGTTCTTC
J: TRBJ2-7; D: TRBD2; size: -; V: TRBV4-1; CDR3: CASSLTRENYEQYF; DNA: TGCGCCAGCAGCCTTACGCGGGAGAACTACGAGCAGTACTTC
J: TRBJ1-5; D: -; size: few; V: TRBV6-1; CDR3: CASSTVGASQPQHF; DNA: TGTGCCAGCAGTACGGTGGGGGCAAGTCAGCCCCAGCATTTT
J: TRBJ1-2; D: TRBD1; size: -; V: TRBV6-1; CDR3: CASSPEGQGGYGYTF; DNA: TGTGCCAGCAGTCCCGAAGGACAGGGTGGCTATGGCTACACCTTC
J: TRBJ1-2; D: -; size: few; V: TRBV28; CDR3: CASSPRQYGYTF; DNA: TGTGCCAGCAGTCCCAGACAGTATGGCTACACCTTC
J: TRBJ1-2; D: TRBD1; size: -; V: TRBV30; CDR3: CAWSGGTGASYGYTF; DNA: TGTGCCTGGAGCGGTGGGACAGGGGCTAGTTATGGCTACACCTTC
J: TRBJ1-6; D: -; size: -; V: TRBV19; CDR3: CASTIRGEGSPPHF; DNA: TGTGCCAGTACCATCAGGGGAGAAGGTTCACCCCCCCACTTT
J: TRBJ1-3; D: -; size: -; V: TRBV20-1; CDR3: CSAIPRVTSGNTIYF; DNA: TGCAGTGCTATACCCAGGGTAACGTCTGGAAACACCATATATTTT
J: TRBJ2-5; D: -; size: -; V: TRBV20-1; CDR3: CSAAGAGQETQYF; DNA: TGCAGTGCGGCGGGGGCAGGGCAAGAGACCCAGTACTTC
J: TRBJ2-7; D: -; size: -; V: TRBV14; CDR3: CASSQEHTGYEQYF; DNA: TGTGCCAGCAGCCAGGAACATACGGGGTACGAGCAGTACTTC
J: TRBJ2-3; D: -; size: -; V: TRBV28; CDR3: CASSSEDTQYF; DNA: TGTGCCAGCAGTTCCGAGGATACGCAGTATTTT
J: TRBJ1-5; D: -; size: medium-sized; V: TRBV15; CDR3: CATSREDFGNQPQHF; DNA: TGTGCCACCAGCCGAGAGGACTTCGGCAATCAGCCCCAGCATTTT
J: TRBJ2-6; D: -; size: -; V: TRBV27; CDR3: CASSFPSDSGANVLTF; DNA: TGTGCCAGCAGTTTCCCCAGCGATTCTGGGGCCAACGTCCTGACTTTC